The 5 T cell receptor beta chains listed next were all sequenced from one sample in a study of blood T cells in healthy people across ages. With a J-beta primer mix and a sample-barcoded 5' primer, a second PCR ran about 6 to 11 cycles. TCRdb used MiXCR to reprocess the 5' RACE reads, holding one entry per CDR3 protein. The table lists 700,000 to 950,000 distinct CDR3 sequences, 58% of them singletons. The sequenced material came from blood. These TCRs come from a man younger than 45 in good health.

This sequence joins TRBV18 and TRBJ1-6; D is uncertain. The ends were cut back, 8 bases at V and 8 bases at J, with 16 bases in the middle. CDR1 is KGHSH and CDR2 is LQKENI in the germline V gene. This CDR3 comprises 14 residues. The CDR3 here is CASTTGRADSPLHF. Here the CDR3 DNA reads TGTGCCAGCACGACGGGCCGAGCCGATTCACCCCTCCACTTT.

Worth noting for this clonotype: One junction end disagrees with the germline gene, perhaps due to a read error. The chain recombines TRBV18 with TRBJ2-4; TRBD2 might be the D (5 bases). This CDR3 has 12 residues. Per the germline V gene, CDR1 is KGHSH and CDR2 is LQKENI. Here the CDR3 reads CASSLHDGEQYF. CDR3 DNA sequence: TGCGCCAGCTCCCTCCATGATGGGGAGCAGTACTTC.

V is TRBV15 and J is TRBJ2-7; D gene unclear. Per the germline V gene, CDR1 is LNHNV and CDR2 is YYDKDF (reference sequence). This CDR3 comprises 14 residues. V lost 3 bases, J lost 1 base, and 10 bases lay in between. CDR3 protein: CATSSLETSYEQYF. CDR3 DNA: TGTGCCACCAGCAGCCTGGAAACATCCTACGAGCAGTACTTC. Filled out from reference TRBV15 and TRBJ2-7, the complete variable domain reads DAMVIQNPRYQVTQFGKPVTLSCSQTLNHNVMYWYQQKSSQAPKLLFHYYDKDFNNEADTPDNFQSRRPNTSFCFLDIRSPGLGDTAMYLCATSSLETSYEQYFGPGTRLTVT.

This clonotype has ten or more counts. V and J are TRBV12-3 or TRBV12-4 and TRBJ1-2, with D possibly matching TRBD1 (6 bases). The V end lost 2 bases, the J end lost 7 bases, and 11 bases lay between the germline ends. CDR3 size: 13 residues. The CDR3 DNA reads TGTGCCAGCAGTTTACTCCAGGGGAGTGGCTACACCTTC. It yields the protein CASSLLQGSGYTF.

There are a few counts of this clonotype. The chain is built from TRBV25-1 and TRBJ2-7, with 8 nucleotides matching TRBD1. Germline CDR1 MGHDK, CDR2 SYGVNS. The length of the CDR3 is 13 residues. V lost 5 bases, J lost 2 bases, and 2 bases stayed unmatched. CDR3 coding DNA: TGTGCCAGCAGTCAGACAGGGGCCTACGAGCAGTACTTC. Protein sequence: CASSQTGAYEQYF.